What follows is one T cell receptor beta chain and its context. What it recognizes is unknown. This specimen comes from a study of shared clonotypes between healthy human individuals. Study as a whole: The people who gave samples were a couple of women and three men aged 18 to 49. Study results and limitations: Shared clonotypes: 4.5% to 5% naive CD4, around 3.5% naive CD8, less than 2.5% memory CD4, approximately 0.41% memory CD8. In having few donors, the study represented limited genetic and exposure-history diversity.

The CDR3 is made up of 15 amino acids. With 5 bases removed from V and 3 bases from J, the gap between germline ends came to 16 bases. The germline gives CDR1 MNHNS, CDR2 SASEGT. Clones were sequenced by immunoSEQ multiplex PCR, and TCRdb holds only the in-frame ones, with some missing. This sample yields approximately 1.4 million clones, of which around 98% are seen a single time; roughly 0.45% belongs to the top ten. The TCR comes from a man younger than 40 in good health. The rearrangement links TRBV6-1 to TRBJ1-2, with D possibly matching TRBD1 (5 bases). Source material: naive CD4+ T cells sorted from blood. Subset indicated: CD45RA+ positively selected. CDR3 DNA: TGTGCCAGCAGTCGGGGGGGACTCGGGGACTATGGCTACACCTTC. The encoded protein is CASSRGGLGDYGYTF.